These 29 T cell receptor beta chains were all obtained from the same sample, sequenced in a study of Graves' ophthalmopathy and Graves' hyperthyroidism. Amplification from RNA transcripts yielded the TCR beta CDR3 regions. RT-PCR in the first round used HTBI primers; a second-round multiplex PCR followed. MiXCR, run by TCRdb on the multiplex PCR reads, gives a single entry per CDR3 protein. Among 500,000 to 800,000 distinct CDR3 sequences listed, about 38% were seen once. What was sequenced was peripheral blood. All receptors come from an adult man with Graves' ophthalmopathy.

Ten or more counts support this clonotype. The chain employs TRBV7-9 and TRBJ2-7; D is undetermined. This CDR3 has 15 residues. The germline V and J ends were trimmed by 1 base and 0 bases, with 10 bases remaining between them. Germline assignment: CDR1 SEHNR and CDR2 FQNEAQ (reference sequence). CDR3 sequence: CASSLGVVSSYEQYF. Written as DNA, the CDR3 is TGTGCCAGCAGCTTAGGCGTCGTAAGCTCCTACGAGCAGTACTTC.

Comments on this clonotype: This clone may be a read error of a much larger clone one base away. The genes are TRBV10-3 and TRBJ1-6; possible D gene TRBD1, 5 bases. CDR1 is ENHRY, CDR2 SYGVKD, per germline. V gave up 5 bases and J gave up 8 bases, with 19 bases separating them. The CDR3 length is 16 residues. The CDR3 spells CAISYSAGTWDSPLHF. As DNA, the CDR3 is TGTGCCATCAGTTACAGCGCAGGGACCTGGGATTCACCCCTCCACTTT.

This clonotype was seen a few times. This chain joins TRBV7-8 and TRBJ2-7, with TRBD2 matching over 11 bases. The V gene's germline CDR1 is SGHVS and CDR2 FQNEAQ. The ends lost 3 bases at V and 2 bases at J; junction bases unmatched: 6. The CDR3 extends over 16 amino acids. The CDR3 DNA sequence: TGTGCCAGCAGCTTTTTTACTAGCGGGAGAACCTACGAGCAGTACTTC. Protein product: CASSFFTSGRTYEQYF.

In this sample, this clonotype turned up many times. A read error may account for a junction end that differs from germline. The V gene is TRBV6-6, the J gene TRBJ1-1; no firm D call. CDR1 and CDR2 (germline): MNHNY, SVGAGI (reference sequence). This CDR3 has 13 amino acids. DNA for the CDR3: TGTGCCAGCAGTGCCCCTGGGCAACGAGCCATCCCTTTT. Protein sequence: CASSAPGQRAIPF.

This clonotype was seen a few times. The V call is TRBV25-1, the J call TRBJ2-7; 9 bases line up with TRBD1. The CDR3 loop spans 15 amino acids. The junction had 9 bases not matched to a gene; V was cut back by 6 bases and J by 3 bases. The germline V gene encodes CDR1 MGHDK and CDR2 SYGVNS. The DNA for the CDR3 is TGTGCCAGCAGACTCTCCGGGACAGGGAGCTACGAGCAGTACTTC. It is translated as CASRLSGTGSYEQYF.

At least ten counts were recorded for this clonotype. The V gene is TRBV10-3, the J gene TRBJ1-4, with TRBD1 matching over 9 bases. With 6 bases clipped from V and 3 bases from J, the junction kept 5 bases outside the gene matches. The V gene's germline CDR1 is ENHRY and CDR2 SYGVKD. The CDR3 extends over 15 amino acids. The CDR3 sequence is CAISPRQGANEKLFF. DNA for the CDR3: TGTGCCATCAGCCCCAGACAGGGGGCTAATGAAAAACTGTTTTTT.

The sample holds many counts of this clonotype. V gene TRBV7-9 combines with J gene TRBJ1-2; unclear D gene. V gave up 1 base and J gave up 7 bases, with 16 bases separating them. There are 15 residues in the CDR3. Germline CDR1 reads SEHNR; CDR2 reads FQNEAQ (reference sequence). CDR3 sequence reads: CASSLGFGDFGGYTF. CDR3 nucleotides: TGTGCCAGCAGCTTAGGGTTCGGGGATTTCGGTGGCTACACCTTC.

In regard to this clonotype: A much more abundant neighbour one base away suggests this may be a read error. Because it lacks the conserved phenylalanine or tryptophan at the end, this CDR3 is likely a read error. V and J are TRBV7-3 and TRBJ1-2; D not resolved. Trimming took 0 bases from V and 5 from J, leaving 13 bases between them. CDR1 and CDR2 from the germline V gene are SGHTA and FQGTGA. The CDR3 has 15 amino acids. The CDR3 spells CASSLTYGPSYGYTL. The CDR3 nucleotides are TGTGCCAGCAGCTTAACGTACGGGCCTTCGTATGGCTACACCCTC.

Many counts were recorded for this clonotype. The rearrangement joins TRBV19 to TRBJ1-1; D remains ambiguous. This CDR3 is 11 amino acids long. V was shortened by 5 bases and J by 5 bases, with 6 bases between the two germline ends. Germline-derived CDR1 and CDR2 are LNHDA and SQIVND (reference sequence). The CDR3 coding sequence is TGTGCCAGTAGTTTCTCGACTGAAGCTTTCTTT. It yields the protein CASSFSTEAFF.

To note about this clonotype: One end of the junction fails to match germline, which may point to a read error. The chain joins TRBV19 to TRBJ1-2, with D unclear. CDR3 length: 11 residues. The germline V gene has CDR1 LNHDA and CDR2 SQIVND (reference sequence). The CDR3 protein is CASSLRLGYAF. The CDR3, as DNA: TGTGCCAGTAGTCTGAGACTAGGGTACGCCTTC. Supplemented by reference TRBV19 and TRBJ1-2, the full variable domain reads DGGITQSPKYLFRKEGQNVTLSCEQNLNHDAMYWYRQDPGQGLRLIYYSQIVNDFQKGDIAEGYSVSREKKESFPLTVTSAQKNPTAFYLCASSLRLGYAFGSGTRLTVV.

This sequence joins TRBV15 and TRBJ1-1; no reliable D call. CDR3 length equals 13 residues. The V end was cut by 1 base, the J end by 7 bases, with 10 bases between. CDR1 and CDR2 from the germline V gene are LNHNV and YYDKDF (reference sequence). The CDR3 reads CATSRVGENEAFF. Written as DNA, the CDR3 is TGTGCCACCAGCAGAGTTGGGGAAAATGAAGCTTTCTTT.

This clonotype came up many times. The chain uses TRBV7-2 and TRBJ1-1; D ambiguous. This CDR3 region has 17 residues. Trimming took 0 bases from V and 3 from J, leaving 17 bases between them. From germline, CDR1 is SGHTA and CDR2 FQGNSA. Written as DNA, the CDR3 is TGTGCCAGCAGCTTAGCGAAGGCAGGAGGATTGTACACTGAAGCTTTCTTT. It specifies CASSLAKAGGLYTEAFF. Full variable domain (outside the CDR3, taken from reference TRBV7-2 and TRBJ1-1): GAGVSQSPSNKVTEKGKDVELRCDPISGHTALYWYRQSLGQGLEFLIYFQGNSAPDKSGLPSDRFSAERTGGSVSTLTIQRTQQEDSAVYLCASSLAKAGGLYTEAFFGQGTRLTVV.

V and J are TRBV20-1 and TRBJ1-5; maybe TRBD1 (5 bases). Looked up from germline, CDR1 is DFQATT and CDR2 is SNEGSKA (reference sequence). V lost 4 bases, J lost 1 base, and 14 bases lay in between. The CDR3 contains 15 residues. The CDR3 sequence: CSAKSWDGSNQPQHF. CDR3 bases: TGCAGTGCTAAAAGTTGGGACGGGAGCAATCAGCCCCAGCATTTT.

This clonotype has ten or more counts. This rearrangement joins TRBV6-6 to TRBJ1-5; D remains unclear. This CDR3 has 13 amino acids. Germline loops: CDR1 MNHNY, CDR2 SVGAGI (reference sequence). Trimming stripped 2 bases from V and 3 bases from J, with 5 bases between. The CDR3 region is CASSYGDNQPQHF. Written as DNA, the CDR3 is TGTGCCAGCAGTTACGGAGACAATCAGCCCCAGCATTTT.

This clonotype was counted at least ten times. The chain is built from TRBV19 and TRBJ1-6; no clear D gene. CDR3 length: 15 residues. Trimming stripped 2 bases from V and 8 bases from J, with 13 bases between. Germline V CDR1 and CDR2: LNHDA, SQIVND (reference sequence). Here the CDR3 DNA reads TGTGCCAGTAGTATAACCGGTTACGATGATTCACCCCTCCACTTT. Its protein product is CASSITGYDDSPLHF.

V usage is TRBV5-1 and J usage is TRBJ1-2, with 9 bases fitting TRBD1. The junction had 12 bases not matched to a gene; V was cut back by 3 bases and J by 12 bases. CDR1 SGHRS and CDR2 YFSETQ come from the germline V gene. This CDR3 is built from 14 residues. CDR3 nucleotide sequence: TGCGCCAGCAGCTCGACAGGGGGGAGCTATGGACACACCTTC. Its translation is CASSSTGGSYGHTF.

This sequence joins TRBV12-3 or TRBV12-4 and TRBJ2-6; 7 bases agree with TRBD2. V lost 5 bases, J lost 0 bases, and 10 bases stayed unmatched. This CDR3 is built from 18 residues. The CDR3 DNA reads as TGTGCCAGCAGTAAGGGTTTGGGCGGGGGCTCTGGGGCCAACGTCCTGACTTTC. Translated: CASSKGLGGGSGANVLTF.

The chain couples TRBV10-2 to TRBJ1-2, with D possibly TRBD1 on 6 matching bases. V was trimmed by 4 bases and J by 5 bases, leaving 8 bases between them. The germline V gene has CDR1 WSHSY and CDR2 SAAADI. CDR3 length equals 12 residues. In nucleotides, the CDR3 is TGCGCCAGCAGTGGACAGGAGTATGGCTACACCTTC. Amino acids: CASSGQEYGYTF.

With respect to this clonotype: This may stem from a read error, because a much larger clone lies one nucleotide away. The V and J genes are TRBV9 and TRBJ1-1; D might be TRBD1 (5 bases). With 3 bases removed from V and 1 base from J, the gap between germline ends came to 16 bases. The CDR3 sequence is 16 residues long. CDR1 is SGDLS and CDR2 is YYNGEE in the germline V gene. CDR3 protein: CASSGGRVGTNTEAFF. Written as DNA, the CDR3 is TGTGCCAGCAGCGGTGGCAGGGTCGGGACGAACACTGAAGCTTTCTTT. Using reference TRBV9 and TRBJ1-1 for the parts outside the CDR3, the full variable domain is DSGVTQTPKHLITATGQRVTLRCSPRSGDLSVYWYQQSLDQGLQFLIQYYNGEERAKGNILERFSAQQFPDLHSELNLSSLELGDSALYFCASSGGRVGTNTEAFFGQGTRLTVV.

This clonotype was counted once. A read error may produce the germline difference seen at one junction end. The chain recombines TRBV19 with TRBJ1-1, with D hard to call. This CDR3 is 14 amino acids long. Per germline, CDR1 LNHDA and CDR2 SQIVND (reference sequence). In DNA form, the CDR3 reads TGTGCCAGTAGTATATCCGGGGAGAACACTGAAGCTTCCTTT. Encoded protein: CASSISGENTEASF.

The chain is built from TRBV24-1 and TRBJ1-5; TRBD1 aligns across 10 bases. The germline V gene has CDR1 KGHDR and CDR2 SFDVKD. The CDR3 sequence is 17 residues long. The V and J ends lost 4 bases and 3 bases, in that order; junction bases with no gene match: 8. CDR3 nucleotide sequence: TGTGCCACCAGTGACCCAGGGACAGGGGCCAACAATCAGCCCCAGCATTTT. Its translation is CATSDPGTGANNQPQHF.

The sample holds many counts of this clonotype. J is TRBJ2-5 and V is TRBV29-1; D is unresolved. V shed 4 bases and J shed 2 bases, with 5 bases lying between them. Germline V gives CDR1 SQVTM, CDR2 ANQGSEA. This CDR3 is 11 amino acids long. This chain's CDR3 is CSVAPQETQYF. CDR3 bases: TGCAGCGTTGCCCCGCAAGAGACCCAGTACTTC.

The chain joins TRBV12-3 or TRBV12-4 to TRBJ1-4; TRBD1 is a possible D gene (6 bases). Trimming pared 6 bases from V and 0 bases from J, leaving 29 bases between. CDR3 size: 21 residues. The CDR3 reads CASSRLFPPSWTAATNEKLFF. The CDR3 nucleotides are TGTGCCAGCAGCCGCCTATTCCCCCCCTCATGGACAGCGGCAACTAATGAAAAACTGTTTTTT.

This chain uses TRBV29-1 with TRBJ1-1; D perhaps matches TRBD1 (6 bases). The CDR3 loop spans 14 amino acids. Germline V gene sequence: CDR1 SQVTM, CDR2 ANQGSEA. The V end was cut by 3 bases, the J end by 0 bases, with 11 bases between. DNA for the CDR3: TGCAGCGTTGACTTGGACAGCCTGAACACTGAAGCTTTCTTT. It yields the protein CSVDLDSLNTEAFF.

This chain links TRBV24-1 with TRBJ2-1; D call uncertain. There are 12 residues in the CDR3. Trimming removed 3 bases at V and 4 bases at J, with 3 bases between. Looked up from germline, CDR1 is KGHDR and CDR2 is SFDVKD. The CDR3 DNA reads TGTGCCACCAGTGATCAGTACAATGAGCAGTTCTTC. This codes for CATSDQYNEQFF.

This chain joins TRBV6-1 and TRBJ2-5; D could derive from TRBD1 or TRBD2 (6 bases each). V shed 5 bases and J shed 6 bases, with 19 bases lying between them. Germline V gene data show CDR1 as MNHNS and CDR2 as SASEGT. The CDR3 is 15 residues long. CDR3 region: CASSNTGMGRKTQYF. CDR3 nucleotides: TGTGCCAGCAGTAACACAGGGATGGGGAGGAAGACCCAGTACTTC.

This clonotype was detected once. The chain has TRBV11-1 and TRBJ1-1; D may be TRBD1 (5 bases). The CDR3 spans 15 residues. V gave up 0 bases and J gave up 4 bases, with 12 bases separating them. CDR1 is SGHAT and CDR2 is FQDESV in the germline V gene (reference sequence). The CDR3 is CASSLAGRDGTEAFF. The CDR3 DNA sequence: TGTGCCAGCAGCTTAGCGGGCAGGGACGGCACTGAAGCTTTCTTT.

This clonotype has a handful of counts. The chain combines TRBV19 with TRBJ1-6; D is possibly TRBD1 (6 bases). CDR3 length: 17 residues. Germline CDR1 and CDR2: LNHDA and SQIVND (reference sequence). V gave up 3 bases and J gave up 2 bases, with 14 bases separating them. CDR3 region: CASSIAGGAAYNSPLHF. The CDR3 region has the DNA TGTGCCAGTAGTATCGCGGGGGGGGCCGCCTATAATTCACCCCTCCACTTT.

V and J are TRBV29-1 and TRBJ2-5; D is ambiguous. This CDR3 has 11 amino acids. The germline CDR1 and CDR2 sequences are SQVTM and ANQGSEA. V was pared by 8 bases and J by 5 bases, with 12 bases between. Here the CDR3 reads CSLRVEETQYF. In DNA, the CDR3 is TGCAGCCTCCGGGTGGAGGAGACCCAGTACTTC.